One sample yielded the 23 T cell receptor beta chains listed below, sequenced in a study of cytomegalovirus exposure and HLA in healthy donors. With 60 Vbeta and 13 Jbeta primers, the PCR was carried out. Profiled with immunoSEQ multiplex PCR; TCRdb holds only in-frame clones, not every one. The sample contains about 200,000 clones, around 77% of which appear only once. Material: PBMCs. Receptors originate from a woman younger than 45 in good health and CMV-seronegative.

The chain couples TRBV7-3 to TRBJ2-1; TRBD1 might be the D (5 bases). Trimming shortened V by 4 bases and J by 8 bases, and 12 bases separated the two germline ends. This CDR3 has 13 residues. Germline V gene data show CDR1 as SGHTA and CDR2 as FQGTGA. The CDR3 loop is CASSSLGRHEQFF. DNA of the CDR3: TGTGCCAGCAGCTCACTGGGGCGGCATGAGCAGTTCTTC. Supplemented by reference TRBV7-3 and TRBJ2-1, the full variable domain reads GAGVSQTPSNKVTEKGKYVELRCDPISGHTALYWYRQSLGQGPEFLIYFQGTGAADDSGLPNDRFFAVRPEGSVSTLKIQRTERGDSAVYLCASSSLGRHEQFFGPGTRLTVL.

The chain is built from TRBV29-1 and TRBJ2-3; 7 nucleotides match TRBD1. Per germline, CDR1 SQVTM and CDR2 ANQGSEA. This CDR3 contains 18 residues. With V trimmed by 3 bases and J by 1 base, 16 bases remained unmatched. The CDR3 sequence is CSVDWFYEDRFGTDTQYF. CDR3 nucleotide sequence: TGCAGCGTTGATTGGTTCTATGAGGACAGGTTCGGCACAGATACGCAGTATTTT.

The chain recombines TRBV29-1 with TRBJ2-1; tentatively, D is TRBD2 (6 bases). The ends were cut back, 8 bases at V and 3 bases at J, with 11 bases in the middle. The CDR3 is 12 amino acids. Germline loops: CDR1 SQVTM, CDR2 ANQGSEA. The CDR3, as DNA: TGCAGCTTCCGACTAGTCTACAATGAGCAGTTCTTC. Residues: CSFRLVYNEQFF.

The chain has TRBV10-3 and TRBJ1-1; TRBD1 aligns across 9 bases. The CDR3 is 16 amino acids. Trimming at V came to 6 bases and at J to 1 base, leaving 9 bases not matched to a gene. Germline V lookup: CDR1 ENHRY, CDR2 SYGVKD. The CDR3: CAIRGPGQGSNTEAFF. Written as DNA, the CDR3 is TGTGCCATCAGGGGACCGGGACAGGGTTCGAACACTGAAGCTTTCTTT.

This clone was counted once. The chain combines TRBV7-2 with TRBJ1-1, with a tentative D call TRBD1 (5 bases). Trimming removed 5 bases from V and 7 bases from J, with 14 bases in between. The CDR3 has 13 amino acids. Germline-derived CDR1 and CDR2 are SGHTA and FQGNSA. The CDR3 sequence: CASSTRRGLEAFF. CDR3 in DNA: TGTGCCAGCAGCACCCGGAGGGGTCTTGAAGCTTTCTTT.

The chain has TRBV9 and TRBJ2-3; unclear D gene. This CDR3 is 15 amino acids long. The germline CDR1 and CDR2 sequences are SGDLS and YYNGEE. V lost 0 bases and J lost 5, with 13 bases in between. The CDR3 DNA reads TGTGCCAGCAGCGTAGGAAGATCGACTGGAGATACGCAGTATTTT. Its translation: CASSVGRSTGDTQYF.

The J gene is TRBJ1-2, the V gene TRBV19; 8 nucleotides agree with TRBD1. The ends lost 1 base at V and 7 bases at J; junction bases unmatched: 8. The germline V gene has CDR1 LNHDA and CDR2 SQIVND (reference sequence). The CDR3 spans 15 residues. The CDR3 region has the DNA TGTGCCAGTAGTATAGCGGTCGCAGGACAGGGTGGCTACACCTTC. It translates to CASSIAVAGQGGYTF.

This clone is a singleton in its sample. The genes are TRBV25-1 and TRBJ2-5, with 7 positions matching TRBD2. V shed 1 base, J shed 5 bases, and the junction held 7 bases outside the gene matches. Per germline, CDR1 MGHDK and CDR2 SYGVNS. This CDR3 is built from 15 residues. CDR3 bases: TGTGCCAGCAGTGAATCCCACGGGCGGGGGGAGACCCAGTACTTC. Translation gives CASSESHGRGETQYF.

This rearrangement joins TRBV15 to TRBJ2-1; 13 nucleotides agree with TRBD2. This CDR3 has 17 amino acids. CDR1 and CDR2 (germline): LNHNV, YYDKDF (reference sequence). V trimming: 5 bases; J trimming: 0 bases; junction bases outside the gene matches: 4. The chain's CDR3 is CATSLRTSGSSYNEQFF. DNA of the CDR3: TGTGCCACCAGCCTACGGACTAGCGGGAGCTCCTACAATGAGCAGTTCTTC.

The chain has TRBV6-5 and TRBJ2-7; 9 bases align to TRBD1. Germline trimming cut 5 bases from V and 2 bases from J; bases unmatched to any gene: 7. The CDR3 totals 15 residues. Germline CDR1 reads MNHEY; CDR2 reads SVGAGI. DNA of the CDR3: TGTGCCAGCAGTCCGACCGGGACAGGGACCTACGAGCAGTACTTC. Translation gives CASSPTGTGTYEQYF.

The chain uses TRBV18 and TRBJ2-7; 11 positions match TRBD2. The germline V gene has CDR1 KGHSH and CDR2 LQKENI. After removal of 6 bases from V and 3 bases from J, the junction contained 7 bases not matched to a gene. The CDR3 has 15 amino acids. DNA of the CDR3: TGTGCCAGCTCCCGAGGACTAGCGGGTATCTACGAGCAGTACTTC. This gives the protein CASSRGLAGIYEQYF.

The rearrangement links TRBV7-9 to TRBJ2-3; 8 positions agree with TRBD1. After removal of 5 bases from V and 1 base from J, the junction contained 5 bases not matched to a gene. Germline V gene lookup returns CDR1 SEHNR and CDR2 FQNEAQ (reference sequence). The CDR3 runs to 15 residues. The CDR3 loop is CASSLTTGGTDTQYF. In nucleotides, the CDR3 is TGTGCCAGCAGCCTGACGACAGGGGGCACAGATACGCAGTATTTT.

V gene TRBV15 combines with J gene TRBJ2-7; 14 bases match TRBD2. V lost 1 base and J lost 3; bases outside the gene matches: 5. Germline CDR1 LNHNV, CDR2 YYDKDF (reference sequence). This CDR3 contains 17 residues. CDR3 nucleotides: TGTGCCACCAGCAGAGCCGGGACTAGCGGGAGAGTCTACGAGCAGTACTTC. Translation: CATSRAGTSGRVYEQYF.

This clone has only one observation. The junction shows a germline mismatch at one end, possibly a read error. CDR3: CASSLYFSGRAETQYF. The CDR3 nucleotides are TGTGCCAGCAGCTTATACTTTAGCGGGAGGGCCGAGACCCAGTACTTC. This rearrangement joins TRBV28 to TRBJ2-5, with TRBD2 matching over 11 bases. CDR1 is MDHEN and CDR2 is SYDVKM in the germline V gene. This CDR3 has 16 amino acids.

The chain combines TRBV5-4 with TRBJ2-5, with TRBD1 matching over 11 bases. The J call may not be correct, given that the DNA end is closer to TRBJ2-7. The CDR3 spans 14 residues. Germline loops: CDR1 SGHNT, CDR2 YYREEE (reference sequence). The CDR3 here is CASSSGQGEHEQYF. The CDR3 DNA reads as TGTGCCAGCAGTTCGGGACAGGGGGAGCACGAGCAGTACTTC.

The DNA for the CDR3 is TGTGCCAGCAGTGGACACAGGGTAGGTGCGCAGCCCCAGCATTTT. The encoded protein is CASSGHRVGAQPQHF. V usage is TRBV25-1 and J usage is TRBJ1-5, with D possibly being TRBD1 (6 bases). CDR1 is MGHDK and CDR2 is SYGVNS in the germline V gene. The CDR3 has 15 residues. V was shortened by 4 bases and J by 7 bases, with 17 bases between the two germline ends.

The chain is built from TRBV6-1 and TRBJ1-6, with a possible D match to TRBD1 (5 bases). V shed 6 bases and J shed 5 bases, with 8 bases lying between them. The CDR3 sequence is 13 residues long. Per the germline V gene, CDR1 is MNHNS and CDR2 is SASEGT. The CDR3 DNA reads TGTGCCAGCAGGGACATTAATAATTCACCCCTCCACTTT. Protein product: CASRDINNSPLHF.

This clone appeared a few times. The chain combines TRBV28 with TRBJ1-4, with TRBD1 identical over 9 bases. Germline CDR1 is MDHEN and CDR2 is SYDVKM. The CDR3 runs to 16 residues. Unmatched junction bases numbered 10, after V lost 4 bases and J lost 7 bases. CDR3 sequence: CASSSPAGQGGEKLFF. The DNA for the CDR3 is TGTGCCAGCAGTTCGCCGGCGGGACAGGGAGGTGAAAAACTGTTTTTT. Complete variable domain (other parts from reference TRBV28 and TRBJ1-4): DVKVTQSSRYLVKRTGEKVFLECVQDMDHENMFWYRQDPGLGLRLIYFSYDVKMKEKGDIPEGYSVSREKKERFSLILESASTNQTSMYLCASSSPAGQGGEKLFFGSGTQLSVL.

The chain is built from TRBV6-5 and TRBJ1-1; D may be TRBD1 (5 bases). Deletions cut 5 bases from V and 8 bases from J, with 12 bases between. The CDR3 is 12 amino acids. The V gene's germline CDR1 is MNHEY and CDR2 SVGAGI. This CDR3 reads CASSNFRTEAFF. DNA of the CDR3: TGTGCCAGCAGTAATTTTAGGACAGAAGCTTTCTTT.

The chain employs TRBV5-1 and TRBJ2-7; D remains unclear. The CDR3 spans 16 residues. The ends were cut back, 5 bases at V and 0 bases at J, with 18 bases in the middle. In germline, CDR1 is SGHRS, CDR2 YFSETQ. The CDR3 here is CASRVAQETSSYEQYF. CDR3 DNA sequence: TGCGCCAGCAGAGTGGCCCAGGAAACAAGCTCCTACGAGCAGTACTTC.

This clone has only one observation. The genes are TRBV19 and TRBJ1-2; a possible D gene is TRBD1 (5 bases). Trimming left V 7 bases short and J 2 bases short, with 17 bases between. The CDR3 totals 15 residues. Germline CDR1 LNHDA, CDR2 SQIVND (reference sequence). DNA of the CDR3: TGTGCCAGTATTAAACGGGACTCTTCGAACTATGGCTACACCTTC. Protein product: CASIKRDSSNYGYTF. The variable domain in full, completed from reference TRBV19 and TRBJ1-2, reads DGGITQSPKYLFRKEGQNVTLSCEQNLNHDAMYWYRQDPGQGLRLIYYSQIVNDFQKGDIAEGYSVSREKKESFPLTVTSAQKNPTAFYLCASIKRDSSNYGYTFGSGTRLTVV.

The chain uses TRBV7-8 and TRBJ2-7; maybe TRBD1 (5 bases). The V gene's germline CDR1 is SGHVS and CDR2 FQNEAQ. V was cut by 6 bases and J by 1 base, with 10 bases left in between. This CDR3 is 13 amino acids long. CDR3 protein: CASSYSGSYEQYF. The CDR3 DNA follows: TGTGCCAGCAGTTACTCAGGGTCCTACGAGCAGTACTTC. Drawing the rest from reference TRBV7-8 and TRBJ2-7, the complete variable domain is GAGVSQSPRYKVAKRGQDVALRCDPISGHVSLFWYQQALGQGPEFLTYFQNEAQLDKSGLPSDRFFAERPEGSVSTLKIQRTQQEDSAVYLCASSYSGSYEQYFGPGTRLTVT.

This clone was observed a few times. This chain links TRBV19 with TRBJ2-3, with D hard to call. The CDR3 sequence is 17 residues long. Germline V gene sequence: CDR1 LNHDA, CDR2 SQIVND (reference sequence). V lost 7 bases and J lost 5, with 25 bases in between. CDR3 region: CASTPSRGVLLEDTQYF. The CDR3 DNA is TGTGCCAGTACTCCGTCCCGCGGAGTCCTACTGGAAGATACGCAGTATTTT.